The 2 T cell receptor beta chains below come from one sample, sequenced in a study of cytomegalovirus exposure and HLA in healthy donors. Researchers ran the PCR with 60 Vbeta and 13 Jbeta primers. TCRdb's table, derived via immunoSEQ multiplex PCR, lists solely in-frame clones and lacks some. This sample has about 120,000 clones; less than 85% occur once, and the top ten carry around 16%. The source material was PBMCs. The receptors were gathered from a man aged 45-65 years in good health and CMV-seropositive.

The chain employs TRBV9 and TRBJ2-3; D perhaps matches TRBD2 (7 bases). The germline V gene has CDR1 SGDLS and CDR2 YYNGEE. Between the trimmed V and J ends, which lost 4 bases and 5 bases, there was a span of 20 bases. This CDR3 has 16 residues. The CDR3 reads CASSTDAGAARDTQYF. CDR3 DNA sequence: TGTGCCAGCAGCACGGATGCGGGGGCTGCGCGAGATACGCAGTATTTT.

The chain combines TRBV15 with TRBJ1-5; 10 nucleotides align to TRBD1. The germline V gene encodes CDR1 LNHNV and CDR2 YYDKDF (reference sequence). Losses at the gene ends were 1 base for V and 7 bases for J; bases not matched to a gene: 4. The CDR3 sequence is 15 residues long. CDR3 DNA: TGTGCCACCAGCAGAGGACAGGGGGCAGGACAGCCCCAGCATTTT. It codes for CATSRGQGAGQPQHF.